This T cell receptor (beta chain) stems from a study of OX40 agonist ivuxolimab in advanced cancers. Turning to the study itself: Dose-escalation patients were diagnosed with hepatocellular carcinoma, melanoma, renal cell cancer or head and neck cancer. Subjects had a mean age of around 60 years, with a range of 23 to 79; about 83% were male.

Produced via immunoSEQ multiplex PCR; TCRdb's table is partial and in-frame only. The sample records approximately 90,000 clones, about 88% being singletons. V lost 1 base and J lost 4, with 23 bases in between. The CDR3 runs 18 residues. Germline lookup yields CDR1 SGHAT and CDR2 FQNNGV. The material sequenced was CD4+ or CD8+ T cells sorted from blood, taken in a trial of the OX40 agonist ivuxolimab. V is TRBV11-2 and J is TRBJ2-7; perhaps TRBD1 as D (7 bases). The receptor's source is an adult with an advanced solid tumor such as melanoma, head and neck, liver or kidney cancer. CDR3: CASSLARPGDSRMYEQYF. The CDR3 nucleotides read TGTGCCAGCAGCTTAGCCCGCCCGGGGGACAGTCGTATGTACGAGCAGTACTTC.